One and the same sample provided the 24 T cell receptor beta chains below, sequenced in a study of T-cell reconstitution after alpha-beta-depleted transplantation in children. As it was prepared, the TCRbeta library received unique molecular identifiers. TCRdb independently ran MiXCR on the PCR reads; one entry per CDR3 protein. The sample lists about 540,000 distinct CDR3 sequences; approximately 20% were seen once. The sequences come from PBMCs from the stem cell graft donor, collected from the stem cell graft. All receptors derive from a human donor who donated a stem cell graft to a child with acute lymphoblastic leukemia.

This clonotype was found a few times. The V and J genes are TRBV9 and TRBJ2-7; D may be TRBD2 (5 bases). Germline-derived CDR1 and CDR2 are SGDLS and YYNGEE. V lost 3 bases to trimming and J lost 6 bases, with 16 bases between them. The CDR3 spans 14 residues. The CDR3 DNA sequence: TGTGCCAGCAGCGGTCACCAGGTCAGCGGCGAGCAGTACTTC. Residues: CASSGHQVSGEQYF. Full variable domain (missing parts from reference TRBV9 and TRBJ2-7): DSGVTQTPKHLITATGQRVTLRCSPRSGDLSVYWYQQSLDQGLQFLIQYYNGEERAKGNILERFSAQQFPDLHSELNLSSLELGDSALYFCASSGHQVSGEQYFGPGTRLTVT.

V is TRBV7-9 and J is TRBJ2-2; TRBD2 agrees at 11 bases. CDR1 and CDR2 from the germline V gene are SEHNR and FQNEAQ (reference sequence). The CDR3 is 16 residues long. Trimming took 5 bases from V and 6 from J; bases not matched to a gene: 8. The CDR3 sequence: CASSPTSGTSPGELFF. The CDR3 nucleotides read TGTGCCAGCAGCCCGACTAGCGGGACGAGTCCCGGGGAGCTGTTTTTT. The full variable domain, its missing parts supplied by reference TRBV7-9 and TRBJ2-2, is DTGVSQNPRHKITKRGQNVTFRCDPISEHNRLYWYRQTLGQGPEFLTYFQNEAQLEKSRLLSDRFSAERPKGSFSTLEIQRTEQGDSAMYLCASSPTSGTSPGELFFGEGSRLTVL.

The chain recombines TRBV20-1 with TRBJ2-2, with 15 bases identical to TRBD2. The V segment lost 3 bases and the J segment 3 bases; nucleotides outside the gene matches: 11. CDR3 length: 19 amino acids. Germline V gene data show CDR1 as DFQATT and CDR2 as SNEGSKA (reference sequence). The CDR3 sequence is CSASQARTSGRVHTGELFF. The CDR3 nucleotides read TGCAGTGCTAGCCAGGCTAGGACTAGCGGGAGGGTGCACACCGGGGAGCTGTTTTTT.

The chain uses TRBV5-8 and TRBJ1-1, with D tentatively TRBD1 (6 bases). V lost 0 bases and J 6 bases, leaving 12 bases between the germline ends. The CDR3 is made up of 14 amino acids. Looked up from germline, CDR1 is SGHTS and CDR2 is YDEGEE. CDR3 sequence (DNA): TGTGCCAGCAGCTTGGATCAGGGGCGGCCTGAAGCTTTCTTT. Translated, it gives CASSLDQGRPEAFF. The variable domain in full, completed from reference TRBV5-8 and TRBJ1-1, reads EAGVTQSPTHLIKTRGQQATLRCSPISGHTSVYWYQQALGLGLQFLLWYDEGEERNRGNFPPRFSGRQFPNYSSELNVNALELEDSALYLCASSLDQGRPEAFFGQGTRLTVV.

This clonotype was seen a handful of times. J is TRBJ2-1 and V is TRBV5-1; D perhaps matches TRBD2 (7 bases). Germline V CDR1 and CDR2: SGHRS, YFSETQ. V was shortened by 7 bases and J by 4 bases, with 15 bases between the two germline ends. The CDR3 loop spans 14 amino acids. CDR3 amino acids: CASLEGGGYNEQFF. The DNA for the CDR3 is TGCGCCAGCCTCGAGGGAGGGGGTTACAATGAGCAGTTCTTC.

This clonotype was counted between two and nine times. CDR3 sequence: CASSKRQGVRSDTEAFF. Here the CDR3 DNA reads TGTGCCAGTAGTAAACGACAGGGAGTAAGGTCGGACACTGAAGCTTTCTTT. The V gene is TRBV19, the J gene TRBJ1-1, with 7 bases that match TRBD1. After removal of 4 bases from V and 3 bases from J, the junction contained 14 bases not matched to a gene. Per the germline V gene, CDR1 is LNHDA and CDR2 is SQIVND (reference sequence). The length of the CDR3 is 17 residues. Supplemented by reference TRBV19 and TRBJ1-1, the full variable domain reads DGGITQSPKYLFRKEGQNVTLSCEQNLNHDAMYWYRQDPGQGLRLIYYSQIVNDFQKGDIAEGYSVSREKKESFPLTVTSAQKNPTAFYLCASSKRQGVRSDTEAFFGQGTRLTVV.

The V and J genes are TRBV5-1 and TRBJ2-3; 7 bases fit TRBD1. Germline V gene lookup returns CDR1 SGHRS and CDR2 YFSETQ. The CDR3 loop spans 16 amino acids. Germline trimming cut 4 bases from V and 4 bases from J; bases unmatched to any gene: 12. The CDR3 region has the DNA TGCGCCAGCAGCCCACGACAGGGTCTGAGGCCAGATACGCAGTATTTT. Translated: CASSPRQGLRPDTQYF.

This clonotype appeared a few times. The chain carries TRBV5-1 and TRBJ2-7; D possibly corresponds to TRBD2 (6 bases). In germline, CDR1 is SGHRS, CDR2 YFSETQ. The CDR3 length is 15 residues. The ends were cut back, 4 bases at V and 0 bases at J, with 14 bases in the middle. The CDR3 DNA reads TGCGCCAGCAGCCACGGGACGGGGGACTCCTACGAGCAGTACTTC. Its protein product is CASSHGTGDSYEQYF.

This clonotype has more than one count but fewer than ten. J is TRBJ1-1 and V is TRBV24-1; D is undetermined. Trimming left V 0 bases short and J 5 bases short, with 12 bases between. Germline CDR1 is KGHDR and CDR2 is SFDVKD. The CDR3 runs to 15 residues. CDR3 nucleotide sequence: TGTGCCACCAGTGATTTGCAAGTTATGGGGACTGAAGCTTTCTTT. Its protein product is CATSDLQVMGTEAFF.

The genes are TRBV5-6 and TRBJ2-1; unclear D gene. CDR3 length: 16 residues. CDR1 and CDR2 from the germline V gene are SGHDT and YYEEEE. Deletions cut 5 bases from V and 10 bases from J, with 25 bases between. CDR3 protein: CASSSRRAGLYREQFF. CDR3 nucleotides: TGTGCCAGCAGTTCCCGTAGGGCAGGCCTGTACCGGGAGCAGTTCTTC.

In its sample, this clonotype was seen a few times. V usage is TRBV12-3 or TRBV12-4 and J usage is TRBJ1-5; D may be TRBD1 (6 bases). V lost 7 bases and J lost 7, with 23 bases in between. The CDR3 length is 16 residues. CDR3 protein: CASNYGALQGRQPQHF. CDR3 sequence (DNA): TGTGCCAGCAATTACGGCGCCTTACAGGGACGGCAGCCCCAGCATTTT.

In this sample, this clonotype turned up a few times. The rearrangement uses TRBV12-3 or TRBV12-4 and TRBJ2-1; no clear D. The CDR3 has 10 residues. Trimming took 6 bases from V and 5 from J, leaving 2 bases between them. CDR3 in amino acids: CASRHNEQFF. As DNA, the CDR3 is TGTGCCAGCAGGCACAATGAGCAGTTCTTC.

This sequence joins TRBV11-1 and TRBJ2-5, with 14 bases aligning to TRBD2. This CDR3 is built from 19 residues. Germline lookup yields CDR1 SGHAT and CDR2 FQDESV (reference sequence). Trimming removed 2 bases from V and 2 bases from J; junction bases left unmatched: 10. Here the CDR3 DNA reads TGTGCCAGCAGCTTAACAACGGGACTAGCGGGAGAGATTCAAGAGACCCAGTACTTC. Protein: CASSLTTGLAGEIQETQYF. The variable domain in full, with the rest retrieved from reference TRBV11-1 and TRBJ2-5, is EAEVAQSPRYKITEKSQAVAFWCDPISGHATLYWYRQILGQGPELLVQFQDESVVDDSQLPKDRFSAERLKGVDSTLKIQPAELGDSAMYLCASSLTTGLAGEIQETQYFGPGTRLLVL.

The chain couples TRBV6-1 to TRBJ2-7; 12 nucleotides agree with TRBD1. V shed 7 bases, J shed 6 bases, and the junction held 13 bases outside the gene matches. The CDR3 totals 16 residues. The germline gives CDR1 MNHNS, CDR2 SASEGT. CDR3 sequence (DNA): TGTGCCAGCACCCTAGACCGGGACAGGGGGCTAGTCGAGCAGTACTTC. This gives the protein CASTLDRDRGLVEQYF.

This chain links TRBV12-3 or TRBV12-4 with TRBJ1-3; D is ambiguous. V was pared by 3 bases and J by 0 bases, with 12 bases between. The CDR3 is 16 amino acids. Written as DNA, the CDR3 is TGTGCCAGCAGTTTCAACCTTGATTTCTCTGGAAACACCATATATTTT. As protein: CASSFNLDFSGNTIYF.

The V and J genes are TRBV11-2 and TRBJ2-1; 7 bases agree with TRBD2. The CDR3 length is 15 residues. The V gene end was trimmed by 5 bases and the J gene end by 4 bases; junction bases not matched to a gene: 8. In germline, CDR1 is SGHAT, CDR2 FQNNGV. The CDR3 sequence is CASSPRTSRYNEQFF. CDR3 nucleotide sequence: TGTGCCAGCAGCCCCCGGACTAGTCGGTACAATGAGCAGTTCTTC.

The V gene is TRBV15, the J gene TRBJ2-1; 11 nucleotides align to TRBD2. Germline assignment: CDR1 LNHNV and CDR2 YYDKDF (reference sequence). After removal of 0 bases from V and 6 bases from J, the junction contained 10 bases not matched to a gene. CDR3 length: 18 residues. The CDR3 DNA reads as TGTGCCACCAGCAGAGATCGGATAGCGGGAGGGCCAGGCAATGAGCAGTTCTTC. Translating gives CATSRDRIAGGPGNEQFF.

This clonotype was picked up a small number of times. The chain combines TRBV4-1 with TRBJ1-1; 9 bases match TRBD1. The CDR3 covers 17 residues. Trimming took 1 base from V and 3 from J; bases not matched to a gene: 9. CDR1 and CDR2 from the germline V gene are MGHRA and YSYEKL. The CDR3 DNA follows: TGCGCCAGCAGCCAAGCGGGGTTAAGGGACAGGGACACTGAAGCTTTCTTT. Protein product: CASSQAGLRDRDTEAFF.

The chain recombines TRBV27 with TRBJ1-5, with 9 bases that match TRBD1. Per the germline V gene, CDR1 is MNHEY and CDR2 is SMNVEV (reference sequence). This CDR3 contains 13 residues. V lost 8 bases to trimming and J lost 4 bases; unmatched junction nucleotides: 3. CDR3 nucleotide sequence: TGTGCCAGCGCACAGGGGGCGAATCAGCCCCAGCATTTT. Amino acid sequence: CASAQGANQPQHF.

This clonotype has just a few counts. The chain has TRBV5-4 and TRBJ1-1; the match to TRBD1 covers 10 bases. After removal of 4 bases from V and 5 bases from J, the junction contained 11 bases not matched to a gene. Germline V gene sequence: CDR1 SGHNT, CDR2 YYREEE (reference sequence). The CDR3 loop spans 16 amino acids. The CDR3 protein is CASSDPGQGMGTEAFF. The CDR3 DNA reads as TGTGCCAGCAGCGACCCGGGACAGGGGATGGGGACTGAAGCTTTCTTT.

This clonotype was detected a few times. V is TRBV7-2 and J is TRBJ2-7; 13 nucleotides align to TRBD2. Per germline, CDR1 SGHTA and CDR2 FQGNSA. J lost 8 bases, V lost 5 bases, and 12 bases had no gene match. The CDR3 runs to 16 residues. The CDR3 nucleotides are TGTGCCAGCAGCCGTGGGGGGACTAGCGGGAAATCCAAGCAGTACTTC. Protein product: CASSRGGTSGKSKQYF.

The rearrangement links TRBV7-9 to TRBJ1-1; 11 nucleotides align to TRBD1. In germline, CDR1 is SEHNR, CDR2 FQNEAQ (reference sequence). The ends lost 6 bases at V and 5 bases at J; junction bases unmatched: 11. The CDR3 spans 16 residues. CDR3 in DNA: TGTGCCAGCAGTAACACCGGGACAGGGGGAGGTACTGAAGCTTTCTTT. It is translated as CASSNTGTGGGTEAFF.

The rearrangement joins TRBV21-1 to TRBJ2-3; the table calls TRBD1, which could not be checked here. TRBV21-1 is given as a pseudogene. This CDR3 has 13 residues. The CDR3 DNA reads TGTGCCAGTCGACAGTGGGGGGCAGATACGCAGTATTTT. Amino acid sequence: CASRQWGADTQYF.

This rearrangement joins TRBV7-2 to TRBJ2-7; D not certain. Germline CDR1 and CDR2: SGHTA and FQGNSA. Trimming pared 3 bases from V and 4 bases from J, leaving 7 bases between. The CDR3 consists of 12 residues. The CDR3 reads CASSFDIYEQYF. The CDR3 DNA reads TGTGCCAGCAGCTTTGACATTTACGAGCAGTACTTC.